These 17 T cell receptor beta chains came from one sample sequenced in a study of blood T cells in healthy people across ages. A second about 6 to 12 cycle PCR used barcoded and J-beta primers. TCRdb re-called the 5' RACE reads with MiXCR, one entry per CDR3 protein. Of roughly 800,000 distinct CDR3 sequences in the sample, roughly 50% were seen once. Sample: blood. Receptor source: a man under 40 in good health.

J is TRBJ2-2 and V is TRBV12-3 or TRBV12-4; D possibly uses TRBD1 or TRBD2 (6 bases each). The V end was cut by 6 bases, the J end by 7 bases, with 15 bases between. The CDR3 extends over 14 amino acids. DNA for the CDR3: TGTGCCAGCAGCTGGGCAGGGGAGGTCGGGGAGCTGTTTTTT. Translated, it gives CASSWAGEVGELFF.

The J gene is TRBJ2-2, the V gene TRBV29-1; TRBD1 matches at 7 bases. In germline, CDR1 is SQVTM, CDR2 ANQGSEA. This CDR3 region has 14 residues. With 7 bases clipped from V and 2 bases from J, the junction kept 7 bases outside the gene matches. The CDR3 DNA sequence: TGCAGCGGGAACAGGGGCCATAACACCGGGGAGCTGTTTTTT. Its protein product is CSGNRGHNTGELFF.

This clonotype was seen a handful of times. This rearrangement joins TRBV18 to TRBJ2-1; no definite D call. CDR1 and CDR2 (germline): KGHSH, LQKENI. CDR3 length equals 15 residues. V was shortened by 0 bases and J by 8 bases, with 14 bases between the two germline ends. The CDR3 sequence is CASSPPWSKNDEQFF. The DNA for the CDR3 is TGTGCCAGCTCACCACCCTGGTCTAAGAATGATGAGCAGTTCTTC. The whole variable domain, remainder taken from reference TRBV18 and TRBJ2-1, is NAGVMQNPRHLVRRRGQEARLRCSPMKGHSHVYWYRQLPEEGLKFMVYLQKENIIDESGMPKERFSAEFPKEGPSILRIQQVVRGDSAAYFCASSPPWSKNDEQFFGPGTRLTVL.

The V gene is TRBV2, the J gene TRBJ2-4; either TRBD1 or TRBD2 may supply D (7 bases each). This CDR3 spans 13 amino acids. Germline loops: CDR1 SNHLY, CDR2 FYNNEI. V was cut by 11 bases and J by 4 bases, with 15 bases left in between. This CDR3 is CAGRGLGKNIQYF. For the CDR3, the DNA is TGTGCCGGGAGGGGGCTAGGGAAAAACATTCAGTACTTC.

The V gene is TRBV29-1, the J gene TRBJ2-1, with 12 bases aligning to TRBD2. The germline CDR1 and CDR2 sequences are SQVTM and ANQGSEA. V lost 4 bases, J lost 4 bases, and 2 bases stayed unmatched. This CDR3 contains 14 residues. The CDR3 spells CSVGLAGAYNEQFF. For the CDR3, the DNA is TGCAGCGTTGGACTAGCGGGGGCATACAATGAGCAGTTCTTC.

J is TRBJ2-4 and V is TRBV9; D is unresolved. Germline V CDR1 and CDR2: SGDLS, YYNGEE. The length of the CDR3 is 15 residues. Trimming removed 3 bases from V and 0 bases from J, with 10 bases in between. The CDR3 is CASSEGVLAKNIQYF. The CDR3 DNA sequence: TGTGCCAGCAGCGAAGGAGTTTTAGCCAAAAACATTCAGTACTTC.

The rearrangement joins TRBV20-1 to TRBJ1-2, with TRBD1 identical over 9 bases. The CDR3 spans 16 residues. V lost 2 bases to trimming and J lost 4 bases; unmatched junction nucleotides: 11. CDR1 is DFQATT and CDR2 is SNEGSKA in the germline V gene (reference sequence). CDR3 nucleotide sequence: TGCAGTGCTAGACCCACCTACAGGGGGCGATCCTATGGCTACACCTTC. This codes for CSARPTYRGRSYGYTF.

This sequence joins TRBV3-1 and TRBJ2-3, with D maybe TRBD2 (5 bases). Germline V gene sequence: CDR1 LGHDT, CDR2 YNNKEL (reference sequence). V was pared by 4 bases and J by 6 bases, with 14 bases between. The CDR3 has 14 amino acids. The CDR3 is CASSPRDFLDTQYF. CDR3 DNA sequence: TGTGCCAGCAGCCCCCGGGATTTTCTGGATACGCAGTATTTT.

The chain links TRBV20-1 to TRBJ2-2, with 11 bases matching TRBD1. The CDR3 spans 15 residues. Germline assignment: CDR1 DFQATT and CDR2 SNEGSKA (reference sequence). V shed 3 bases, J shed 5 bases, and the junction held 5 bases outside the gene matches. As DNA, the CDR3 is TGCAGTGCTAGGGGGGGACAGGGGGTTACCGGGGAGCTGTTTTTT. It codes for CSARGGQGVTGELFF.

The DNA of the CDR3 is TGTGCCAGCAGGCTCATCAACAGGAGATCACCCCTCCACTTT. Protein: CASRLINRRSPLHF. V usage is TRBV27 and J usage is TRBJ1-6; a possible D gene is TRBD1 (5 bases). Trimming removed 6 bases from V and 10 bases from J, with 16 bases in between. CDR1 is MNHEY and CDR2 is SMNVEV in the germline V gene (reference sequence). The CDR3 runs 14 residues.

V usage is TRBV28 and J usage is TRBJ2-5, with a possible D match to TRBD1 (6 bases). The tail of the sequence fits TRBJ2-7 better, so the J call may be wrong. CDR3 length equals 14 residues. Germline lookup yields CDR1 MDHEN and CDR2 SYDVKM. CDR3 bases: TGTGCCAGCAGTTTAGGGGGACAAAGGGACGAGCAGTACTTC. This gives the protein CASSLGGQRDEQYF.

The gene calls are TRBV6-5 and TRBJ2-7; D may be TRBD1 or TRBD2 (5 bases each). Trimming took 3 bases from V and 1 from J, leaving 10 bases between them. The V gene's germline CDR1 is MNHEY and CDR2 SVGAGI. This CDR3 contains 14 residues. The CDR3 region is CASSYDGASYEQYF. The DNA of the CDR3 is TGTGCCAGCAGTTATGACGGGGCTTCCTACGAGCAGTACTTC.

The genes are TRBV12-3 or TRBV12-4 and TRBJ2-7, with D unresolved. The J call is doubtful: the DNA matches TRBJ2-5 better. The CDR3 has 14 residues. The CDR3 DNA sequence: TGTGCCAGCAGCCAAAGGGCGACCTTTGAGACCCAGTACTTC. It translates to CASSQRATFETQYF.

This clonotype has just a few counts. DNA of the CDR3: TGTGCCAGCAGTACACAGACGAACACTGAAGCTTTCTTT. It specifies CASSTQTNTEAFF. This chain joins TRBV7-2 and TRBJ1-1; no definite D call. Germline V gene lookup returns CDR1 SGHTA and CDR2 FQGNSA. V was clipped by 6 bases and J by 1 base, with 9 bases between them. The CDR3 spans 13 residues.

This clonotype was seen a handful of times. CDR3 sequence: CASSPKGLADYNEQFF. The CDR3 DNA follows: TGTGCCAGCAGCCCAAAAGGACTAGCGGACTACAATGAGCAGTTCTTC. The rearrangement links TRBV7-2 to TRBJ2-1; 10 nucleotides agree with TRBD2. Germline CDR1 SGHTA, CDR2 FQGNSA. The V segment lost 5 bases and the J segment 3 bases; nucleotides outside the gene matches: 7. The CDR3 has 16 amino acids. Supplemented by reference TRBV7-2 and TRBJ2-1, the full variable domain reads GAGVSQSPSNKVTEKGKDVELRCDPISGHTALYWYRQSLGQGLEFLIYFQGNSAPDKSGLPSDRFSAERTGGSVSTLTIQRTQQEDSAVYLCASSPKGLADYNEQFFGPGTRLTVL.

This clonotype has more than one count but fewer than ten. The chain links TRBV28 to TRBJ2-5; no definite D call. V gave up 4 bases and J gave up 5 bases, with 17 bases separating them. The CDR3 is made up of 15 amino acids. Germline V CDR1 and CDR2: MDHEN, SYDVKM. The CDR3 DNA reads TGTGCCAGCAGTTCCCGGAGAGCTATGTCTGAGACCCAGTACTTC. Protein sequence: CASSSRRAMSETQYF. Based on the CDR3 plus reference TRBV28 and TRBJ2-5, the full variable domain is DVKVTQSSRYLVKRTGEKVFLECVQDMDHENMFWYRQDPGLGLRLIYFSYDVKMKEKGDIPEGYSVSREKKERFSLILESASTNQTSMYLCASSSRRAMSETQYFGPGTRLLVL.

The gene calls are TRBV20-1 and TRBJ2-3, with D tentatively TRBD1 (5 bases). The V gene lost 0 bases and the J gene lost 4 bases, with 14 bases spanning the gap. The CDR3 loop spans 15 amino acids. In germline, CDR1 is DFQATT, CDR2 SNEGSKA (reference sequence). CDR3 region: CSARDPGWGPDTQYF. CDR3 DNA sequence: TGCAGTGCTAGAGATCCCGGGTGGGGCCCAGATACGCAGTATTTT.